Reported below is one T cell receptor (beta chain). Its antigen is unidentified. CDR1 is SEHNR and CDR2 is FQNEAQ in the germline V gene (reference sequence). This CDR3 is built from 15 residues. Trimming pared 3 bases from V and 4 bases from J, leaving 12 bases between. This specimen comes from a study of T cell responses to AZD1222 COVID-19 vaccine. Study-level results: Spike-specific TCR breadth and depth were elevated following two AZD1222 doses. The reported proportion of spike-specific TCRs targeting unmutated variant regions was nearly half. Donors skewed white British and female; clonal diversity was possibly underestimated. Distributed over spike, vaccine-associated CD4 TCRs predominated at 160-218 and 743-854.

TCRdb's table, derived via immunoSEQ multiplex PCR, lists solely in-frame clones and lacks some. The sample has roughly 140,000 clones, about 89% seen once; the top ten hold roughly a tenth. The chain employs TRBV7-9 and TRBJ1-4; D may be TRBD1 (5 bases). This specimen was peripheral blood, taken 28 days after the second AZD1222 dose. The receptor's source is an adult who received the AZD1222 COVID-19 vaccine. The CDR3 protein is CASSLGDVFNEKLFF. Here the CDR3 DNA reads TGTGCCAGCAGCTTGGGGGACGTCTTTAATGAAAAACTGTTTTTT.